This T cell receptor beta chain was recovered during a study of blood T cell repertoires in COVID-19. The method was immunoSEQ multiplex PCR; TCRdb's version includes in-frame clones alone and lacks a portion of them. The table includes about 140,000 clones, 88% detected once. V was pared by 3 bases and J by 3 bases, with 1 base of the junction left unmatched. This CDR3 is built from 14 residues. Per the germline V gene, CDR1 is LNHNV and CDR2 is YYDKDF (reference sequence). V usage is TRBV15 and J usage is TRBJ1-5; 8 bases fit TRBD1. The origin of this receptor is a woman in her sixties or seventies with acute or convalescent COVID-19. Sequenced material: peripheral blood. The CDR3 region is CATSRDRDNQPQHF. For the CDR3, the DNA is TGTGCCACCAGCAGGGACAGGGACAATCAGCCCCAGCATTTT.